These 15 T cell receptor beta chains were sequenced from one sample in a study of T cells in Graves' hyperthyroidism and ophthalmopathy. Amplification of TCR beta CDR3 regions used RNA as the template. The study used the HTBI primer set for a first-round RT-PCR of the TCR CDR3. TCRdb fed the multiplex PCR reads into MiXCR, producing one record per CDR3 protein. There are more than 250,000 distinct CDR3 sequences in the sample; around 15% occur only once, and 30% lies in the top ten. The material sequenced was blood. Receptors were obtained from a woman in her 50s with Graves' hyperthyroidism that later progressed to Graves' ophthalmopathy.

In its sample, this clonotype was seen a few times. V usage is TRBV4-1 and J usage is TRBJ2-2, with a possible D match to TRBD1 (6 bases). The CDR3 extends over 15 amino acids. V lost 1 base and J lost 9, with 15 bases in between. CDR1 is MGHRA, CDR2 YSYEKL, per germline. The CDR3 reads CASSQGDRRGRELFF. The CDR3 DNA reads TGCGCCAGCAGCCAAGGCGACAGGCGCGGCAGGGAGCTGTTTTTT.

This clonotype was seen at least ten times. The chain employs TRBV18 and TRBJ1-2; D may be TRBD1 (5 bases). The germline CDR1 and CDR2 sequences are KGHSH and LQKENI. Trimming removed 4 bases at V and 6 bases at J, with 12 bases between. This CDR3 contains 13 residues. The CDR3 spells CASSQDKINGYTF. The CDR3 DNA is TGTGCCAGCTCACAGGACAAGATCAATGGCTACACCTTC.

The sample holds many counts of this clonotype. The rearrangement joins TRBV5-6 to TRBJ1-5; possible D gene TRBD1, 6 bases. The CDR3 extends over 17 amino acids. Germline CDR1 reads SGHDT; CDR2 reads YYEEEE. Trimming cost V 4 bases and J 3 bases, with 20 bases left between them. The CDR3 DNA is TGTGCCAGCAGCCACGCGAGGCTGGGACATATCAATCAGCCCCAGCATTTT. Protein sequence: CASSHARLGHINQPQHF.

The chain recombines TRBV4-1 with TRBJ2-6, with D perhaps given as TRBD1 or TRBD2 (6 bases each). Germline V gene data show CDR1 as MGHRA and CDR2 as YSYEKL. CDR3 length: 15 residues. Trimming stripped 3 bases from V and 4 bases from J, with 10 bases between. DNA of the CDR3: TGCGCCAGCAGCCATTCGGGGGCCGGGGCCAACGTCCTGACTTTC. Its translation is CASSHSGAGANVLTF.

This clonotype occurred many times. V and J are TRBV7-9 and TRBJ1-1; 8 bases are shared with TRBD1. V gave up 2 bases and J gave up 4 bases; unmatched junction bases: 3. Germline CDR1 and CDR2: SEHNR and FQNEAQ (reference sequence). This CDR3 is 14 amino acids long. DNA of the CDR3: TGTGCCAGCAGCTTACAACAGGGGGGCACTGAAGCTTTCTTT. Protein sequence: CASSLQQGGTEAFF.

This clonotype was seen many times. The CDR3: CASRPRLAGPRNEQFF. The CDR3 region has the DNA TGTGCCAGCAGACCACGACTAGCGGGCCCCCGAAATGAGCAGTTCTTC. The chain is built from TRBV7-8 and TRBJ2-1; 10 bases line up with TRBD2. The length of the CDR3 is 16 residues. V dropped 6 bases and J dropped 7; count of bases not matched to a gene: 12. The V gene's germline CDR1 is SGHVS and CDR2 FQNEAQ.

Many counts were recorded for this clonotype. The V call is TRBV6-1, the J call TRBJ2-7; D is perhaps TRBD1 or TRBD2 (5 bases each). The V gene lost 6 bases and the J gene lost 0 bases, with 12 bases spanning the gap. Germline lookup yields CDR1 MNHNS and CDR2 SASEGT. The CDR3 runs to 14 residues. The CDR3 DNA reads TGTGCCAGCAGGTGGGGGTCTAGCTCCTACGAGCAGTACTTC. It encodes CASRWGSSSYEQYF.

This clonotype was found a few times. V usage is TRBV20-1 and J usage is TRBJ2-1; the match to TRBD2 covers 14 bases. V gave up 3 bases and J gave up 12 bases; unmatched junction bases: 25. CDR3 length: 20 amino acids. Germline V gene sequence: CDR1 DFQATT, CDR2 SNEGSKA (reference sequence). The CDR3 bases are TGCAGTGCTAGGACGAACCTCGGACAGGGGACTAGCGGGAGTATCGGTGTGCAGTTCTTC. Translating gives CSARTNLGQGTSGSIGVQFF.

The chain employs TRBV6-1 and TRBJ2-3; the match to TRBD2 covers 12 bases. Germline CDR1 reads MNHNS; CDR2 reads SASEGT. J was trimmed by 4 bases and V by 6 bases; bases with no gene match: 11. The CDR3 has 17 residues. The CDR3 protein is CASSANLAGGPADTQYF. In DNA form, the CDR3 reads TGTGCCAGCAGCGCCAACCTAGCGGGAGGGCCGGCAGATACGCAGTATTTT.

The genes are TRBV12-3 or TRBV12-4 and TRBJ2-2; 9 bases are shared with TRBD2. This CDR3 spans 15 amino acids. With V trimmed by 6 bases and J by 0 bases, 2 bases remained unmatched. Written as DNA, the CDR3 is TGTGCCAGCAGATCTAGCGGGGCGAACACCGGGGAGCTGTTTTTT. Its translation is CASRSSGANTGELFF.

This clonotype was picked up a small number of times. V gene TRBV30 combines with J gene TRBJ1-3, with D perhaps TRBD1 (5 bases). Trimming removed 2 bases at V and 0 bases at J, with 11 bases between. The germline V gene has CDR1 GTSNPN and CDR2 SVGIG (reference sequence). This CDR3 has 15 amino acids. This CDR3 is CAWSWGPGSGNTIYF. The CDR3 DNA reads as TGTGCCTGGAGTTGGGGCCCCGGCTCTGGAAACACCATATATTTT.

This clonotype turned up a few times. The rearrangement joins TRBV4-1 to TRBJ2-2; perhaps TRBD2 as D (5 bases). From germline, CDR1 is MGHRA and CDR2 YSYEKL. The CDR3 runs to 15 residues. Trimming left V 4 bases short and J 1 base short, with 10 bases between. This chain's CDR3 is CASSLTRKNTGELFF. The CDR3 bases are TGCGCCAGCAGCCTTACTAGAAAGAACACCGGGGAGCTGTTTTTT.

The table lists this clonotype with many counts. The chain employs TRBV24-1 and TRBJ2-2, with 8 bases fitting TRBD1. Germline CDR1 reads KGHDR; CDR2 reads SFDVKD. The CDR3 sequence is 17 residues long. The junction had 10 bases not matched to a gene; V was cut back by 5 bases and J by 3 bases. CDR3 nucleotides: TGTGCCACCAGTGGCGGCAGGGGGCTGGATTACACCGGGGAGCTGTTTTTT. As protein: CATSGGRGLDYTGELFF.

Comments on this clonotype: This clone may be a read error of a much larger clone one base away. The chain joins TRBV28 to TRBJ2-4, with no clear D. This CDR3 has 13 amino acids. Per germline, CDR1 MDHEN and CDR2 SYDVKM. This CDR3 is CVSSLRAKNIQYF. In nucleotides, the CDR3 is TGTGTCAGCAGTTTAAGAGCAAAAAACATTCAGTACTTC.

This clonotype was seen many times. This chain connects TRBV5-1 to TRBJ2-7; 7 positions agree with TRBD1. Trimming took 0 bases from V and 7 from J; bases not matched to a gene: 7. CDR1 is SGHRS, CDR2 YFSETQ, per germline. The CDR3 has 14 amino acids. The CDR3: CASSLEGGRGEQYF. The CDR3 coding sequence is TGCGCCAGCAGCTTGGAAGGGGGCCGAGGGGAGCAGTACTTC.